One and the same sample provided the 5 T cell receptor beta chains below, sequenced in a study of blood T cell repertoires in COVID-19. Data came from immunoSEQ multiplex PCR; TCRdb stores just in-frame clones and leaves some out. The sample includes under 200,000 clones, around four fifths of them seen just once. Sequenced input: peripheral blood. The receptors come from a woman aged 30 to 39 with acute or convalescent COVID-19.

The chain carries TRBV29-1 and TRBJ2-3, with a tentative D call TRBD2 (5 bases). This CDR3 has 15 amino acids. The germline V and J ends were trimmed by 0 bases and 3 bases, with 13 bases remaining between them. Looked up from germline, CDR1 is SQVTM and CDR2 is ANQGSEA. The CDR3 reads CSVEDPRGATDTQYF. The DNA of the CDR3 is TGCAGCGTTGAAGACCCCCGGGGTGCGACAGATACGCAGTATTTT.

J is TRBJ2-2 and V is TRBV4-3; D perhaps matches TRBD1 (6 bases). The CDR3 is 15 amino acids. Trimming left V 4 bases short and J 1 base short, with 10 bases between. The germline V gene has CDR1 LGHNA and CDR2 YSLEER. CDR3 protein: CASSPQGLNTGELFF. CDR3 coding DNA: TGCGCCAGCAGCCCACAGGGTTTGAACACCGGGGAGCTGTTTTTT.

The genes are TRBV6-6 and TRBJ1-1; D gene ambiguous. CDR3 length: 13 amino acids. CDR1 and CDR2 (germline): MNHNY, SVGAGI (reference sequence). V was trimmed by 6 bases and J by 0 bases, leaving 8 bases between them. This CDR3 reads CASRRVLNTEAFF. DNA of the CDR3: TGTGCCAGCAGACGGGTCCTGAACACTGAAGCTTTCTTT.

This clone was found once. V is TRBV10-3 and J is TRBJ2-4; D is perhaps TRBD2 (6 bases). The length of the CDR3 is 12 residues. Trimming took off 10 bases at V and 0 bases at J, with 7 bases between the two ends. Germline V gene lookup returns CDR1 ENHRY and CDR2 SYGVKD. Written as DNA, the CDR3 is TGTGCCACCGGGGGAGCCAAAAACATTCAGTACTTC. This sequence encodes CATGGAKNIQYF.

Only a few counts were recorded for this clone. This chain links TRBV28 with TRBJ2-1; TRBD1 matches at 7 bases. Germline V gene sequence: CDR1 MDHEN, CDR2 SYDVKM. The CDR3 covers 15 residues. With 5 bases clipped from V and 7 bases from J, the junction kept 11 bases outside the gene matches. CDR3 loop: CASSPGGVDANEQFF. The DNA of the CDR3 is TGTGCCAGCAGTCCAGGGGGAGTTGACGCTAATGAGCAGTTCTTC.